The entry that follows covers one TCR beta chain sequence. V gave up 0 bases and J gave up 13 bases; unmatched junction bases: 6. Germline V gene lookup returns CDR1 SGHDN and CDR2 FVKESK. The CDR3 is 13 residues long. The data belong to a study of response to subunit inactivated influenza vaccine. TCRdb ran MiXCR on the RT-PCR reads and lists one entry per CDR3 protein. The sample has about 540,000 distinct CDR3 sequences, 20% to 25% seen once. In addition, the sample was reused for a study of T cells expressing NK-cell markers. That study reports: The cDNA for TCR beta came from 5'RACE template switching with UMIs.

Sequencing was performed on CD4+ T cells sorted from PBMCs, taken roughly 12 days after vaccination. The V call is TRBV14, the J call TRBJ2-1; 7 nucleotides align to TRBD1. This TCR was sampled from a man between 50 and 59 years old who received an inactivated influenza vaccine. In nucleotides, the CDR3 is TGTGCCAGCAGCCAAGATGTGCGGACAGGACAGTTCTTC. Its protein product is CASSQDVRTGQFF.